This is a list of T cell receptor beta chains from one sample in a study of T cells in Graves' hyperthyroidism and ophthalmopathy. From the multiplex PCR reads, TCRdb called clonotypes with MiXCR, one entry per CDR3 protein. The table has about 350,000 distinct CDR3 sequences, about 14% seen once. Material for sequencing was blood. The receptor source for this set is a woman aged 25 to 39 with Graves' hyperthyroidism. The CDR3 runs from the conserved cysteine through the conserved F or W. D genes are given only for firm matches. Clone size, where shown, is once, few, many, or a class for clones that have expanded.

TRBV27	many	TRBD2	TRBJ2-1	CASSLSGTSSLPPQFF	TGTGCCAGCAGTTTATCCGGGACTAGCTCCCTTCCTCCCCAGTTCTTC
TRBV19	once	TRBD2	TRBJ2-1	CASSIGTSGGHEQFF	TGTGCCAGTAGTATAGGGACTAGCGGGGGTCATGAGCAGTTCTTC
TRBV11-2	many	.	TRBJ2-3	CASSLVWSQADTQYF	TGTGCCAGCAGCTTAGTTTGGAGTCAGGCAGATACGCAGTATTTT
TRBV5-5	many	.	TRBJ1-1	CASSPETIEAFF	TGTGCCAGCAGTCCCGAGACGATTGAAGCTTTCTTT
TRBV15	few	.	TRBJ2-1	CATSRDQRQFF	TGTGCCACCAGCAGAGATCAGAGGCAGTTCTTC
TRBV10-3	many	TRBD2	TRBJ2-5	CAISPTSGTQETQYF	TGTGCCATCAGTCCGACTAGCGGGACCCAAGAGACCCAGTACTTC
TRBV6-2/TRBV6-3	many	.	TRBJ2-3	CASSYSGTTDTQYF	TGTGCCAGCAGTTACTCCGGGACGACAGATACGCAGTATTTT
TRBV11-2	once	.	TRBJ2-6	CASSLGGVGTGANVLTF	TGTGCCAGCAGCTTAGGCGGGGTAGGCACTGGGGCCAACGTCCTGACTTTC
TRBV19	few	.	TRBJ2-2	CASTTTGLTGELFF	TGTGCCAGTACCACGACAGGCCTTACCGGGGAGCTGTTTTTT
TRBV7-7	.	.	TRBJ2-1	CASSQPPGNEQFF	TGTGCTAGCAGCCAACCCCCGGGGAATGAGCAGTTCTTC
TRBV20-1	few	.	TRBJ1-6	CSARSTVRSYNSPLHF	TGCAGTGCTAGATCGACCGTCCGGTCCTATAATTCACCCCTCCACTTT
TRBV9	few	TRBD2	TRBJ2-2	CASSVVSSGNTGGLFF	TGTGCCAGCAGCGTAGTCTCTAGCGGGAACACCGGGGGGCTGTTTTTT
TRBV20-1	.	TRBD2	TRBJ2-3	CSARETSGSTDTQYF	TGCAGTGCTAGAGAGACTAGCGGGAGTACAGATACGCAGTATTTT
TRBV6-2/TRBV6-3	many	.	TRBJ2-5	CASSYIQLPQETQYF	TGTGCCAGCAGTTACATACAGCTGCCCCAAGAGACCCAGTACTTC
TRBV18	few	.	TRBJ2-1	CASSPNLENEQFF	TGTGCCAGCTCACCGAATTTGGAAAATGAGCAGTTCTTC
TRBV20-1	many	TRBD2	TRBJ2-3	CSARDEKRETWSTDTQYF	TGCAGTGCTAGAGATGAGAAGCGGGAGACGTGGAGCACAGATACGCAGTATTTT
TRBV12-3/TRBV12-4	few	TRBD2	TRBJ2-5	CASRPTSGGYQETQYF	TGTGCCAGCAGACCGACTAGCGGAGGGTACCAAGAGACCCAGTACTTC
TRBV11-2	many	.	TRBJ2-1	CASSPKGSWGSQGSYNEQFF	TGTGCCAGCAGCCCCAAAGGGTCTTGGGGATCGCAGGGCAGCTACAATGAGCAGTTCTTC
TRBV29-1	many	TRBD1	TRBJ1-1	CSVGQRLNTEAFF	TGCAGCGTGGGACAGAGATTGAACACTGAAGCTTTCTTT
TRBV7-9	.	.	TRBJ2-2	CASSPQGNVPGELFF	TGTGCCAGCAGCCCACAGGGAAATGTACCCGGGGAGCTGTTTTTT
TRBV6-1	many	.	TRBJ1-6	CASKGDYNSPLHF	TGTGCCAGCAAGGGGGACTATAATTCACCCCTCCACTTT
TRBV5-6	few	.	TRBJ2-6	CASSLVAGGISGANVLTF	TGTGCCAGCAGCTTGGTAGCAGGGGGGATTTCTGGGGCCAACGTCCTGACTTTC
TRBV11-2	.	.	TRBJ2-1	CASRPIATRESYNEQFF	TGTGCCAGCAGGCCGATAGCGACCAGAGAGTCCTACAATGAGCAGTTCTTC
TRBV15	many	TRBD2	TRBJ2-5	CATSRVTGLGSETQYF	TGTGCCACCAGCAGAGTAACGGGACTAGGGTCTGAGACCCAGTACTTC
TRBV13	few	.	TRBJ2-7	CASSFTADSYEQYF	TGTGCCAGCAGCTTTACAGCGGATTCCTACGAGCAGTACTTC
TRBV3-1	.	TRBD2	TRBJ2-5	CASSARTSAAYQETQYF	TGTGCCAGCAGCGCTCGGACTAGCGCGGCGTACCAAGAGACCCAGTACTTC
TRBV12-3/TRBV12-4	many	.	TRBJ2-4	CASSFHEKNIQYF	TGTGCCAGCAGTTTTCATGAAAAAAACATTCAGTACTTC
TRBV5-1	.	.	TRBJ1-3	CASSLAGSRGNTIYF	TGCGCCAGCAGCTTGGCGGGTAGCCGTGGAAACACCATATATTTT
TRBV6-1	many	TRBD1	TRBJ2-5	CASSLTGANQETQYF	TGTGCCAGCAGTCTTACAGGGGCAAACCAAGAGACCCAGTACTTC